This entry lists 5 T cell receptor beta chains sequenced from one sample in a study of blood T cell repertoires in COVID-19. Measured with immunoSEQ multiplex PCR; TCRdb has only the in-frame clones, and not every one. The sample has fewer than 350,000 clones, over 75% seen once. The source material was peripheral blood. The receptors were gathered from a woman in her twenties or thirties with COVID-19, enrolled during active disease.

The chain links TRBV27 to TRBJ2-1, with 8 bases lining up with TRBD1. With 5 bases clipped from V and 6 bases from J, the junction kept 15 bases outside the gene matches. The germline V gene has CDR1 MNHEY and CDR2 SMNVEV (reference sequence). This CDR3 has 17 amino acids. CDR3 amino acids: CASSPFFGQGIGNEQFF. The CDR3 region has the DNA TGTGCCAGCAGTCCCTTCTTCGGACAGGGTATAGGCAATGAGCAGTTCTTC.

CDR3: CASSISNYGYTF. CDR3 DNA: TGTGCCAGTAGTATTTCGAACTATGGCTACACCTTC. This sequence joins TRBV19 and TRBJ1-2; D is uncertain. The CDR3 is made up of 12 amino acids. Trimming pared 3 bases from V and 2 bases from J, leaving 4 bases between. Germline values: CDR1 LNHDA, CDR2 SQIVND (reference sequence). The variable domain in full, completed from reference TRBV19 and TRBJ1-2, reads DGGITQSPKYLFRKEGQNVTLSCEQNLNHDAMYWYRQDPGQGLRLIYYSQIVNDFQKGDIAEGYSVSREKKESFPLTVTSAQKNPTAFYLCASSISNYGYTFGSGTRLTVV.

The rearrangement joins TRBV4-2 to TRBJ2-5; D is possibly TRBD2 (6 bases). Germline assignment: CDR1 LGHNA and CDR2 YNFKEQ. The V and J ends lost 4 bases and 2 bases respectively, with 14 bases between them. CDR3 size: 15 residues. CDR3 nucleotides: TGTGCCAGCAGCCCCTCAAACGCGGGACAAGAGACCCAGTACTTC. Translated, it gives CASSPSNAGQETQYF.

CDR3 sequence reads: CASSRTGAQPPGNQPQHF. The CDR3 DNA sequence: TGTGCCAGCAGCCGAACAGGGGCTCAACCACCCGGCAATCAGCCCCAGCATTTT. The chain recombines TRBV3-1 (or the pseudogene TRBV3-2) with TRBJ1-5, with 7 bases aligning to TRBD1. After removal of 4 bases from V and 2 bases from J, the junction contained 14 bases not matched to a gene. The CDR3 runs to 18 residues. In germline, CDR1 is LGHDT, CDR2 YNNKEL (reference sequence).

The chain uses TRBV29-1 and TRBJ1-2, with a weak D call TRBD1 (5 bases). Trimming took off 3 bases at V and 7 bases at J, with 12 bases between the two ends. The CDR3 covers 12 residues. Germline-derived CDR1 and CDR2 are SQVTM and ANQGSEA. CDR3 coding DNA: TGCAGCGTTGATGCGACAGACATTGGCTACACCTTC. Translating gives CSVDATDIGYTF.